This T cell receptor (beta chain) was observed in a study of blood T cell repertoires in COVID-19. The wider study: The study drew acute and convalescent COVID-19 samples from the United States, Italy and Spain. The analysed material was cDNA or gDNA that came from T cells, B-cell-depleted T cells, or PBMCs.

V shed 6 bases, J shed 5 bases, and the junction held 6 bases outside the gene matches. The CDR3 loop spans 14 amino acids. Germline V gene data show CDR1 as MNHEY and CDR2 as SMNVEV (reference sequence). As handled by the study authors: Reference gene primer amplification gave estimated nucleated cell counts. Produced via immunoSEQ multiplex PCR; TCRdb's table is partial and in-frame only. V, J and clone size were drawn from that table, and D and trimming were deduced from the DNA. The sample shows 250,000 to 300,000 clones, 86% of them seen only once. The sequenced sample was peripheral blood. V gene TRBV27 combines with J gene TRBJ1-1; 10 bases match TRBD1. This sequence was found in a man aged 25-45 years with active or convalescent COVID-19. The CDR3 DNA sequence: TGTGCCAGCAGGCCCGGGACAGGGGTTACTGAAGCTTTCTTT. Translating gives CASRPGTGVTEAFF.